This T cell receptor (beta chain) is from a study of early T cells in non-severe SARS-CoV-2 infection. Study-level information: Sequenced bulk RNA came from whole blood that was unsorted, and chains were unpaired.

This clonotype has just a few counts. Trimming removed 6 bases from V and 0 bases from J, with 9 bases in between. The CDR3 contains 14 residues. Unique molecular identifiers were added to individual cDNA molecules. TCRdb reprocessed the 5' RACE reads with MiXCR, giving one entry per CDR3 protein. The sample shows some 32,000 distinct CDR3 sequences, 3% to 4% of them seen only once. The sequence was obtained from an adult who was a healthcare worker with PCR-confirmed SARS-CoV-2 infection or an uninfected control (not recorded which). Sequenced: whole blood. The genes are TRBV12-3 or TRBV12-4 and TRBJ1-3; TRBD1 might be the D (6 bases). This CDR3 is CASSPGDSGNTIYF. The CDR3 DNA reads TGTGCCAGCAGCCCAGGGGACTCTGGAAACACCATATATTTT.